The text below deals with one TCR beta chain. This sample is part of a study of neoadjuvant anti-PD-1 for oral cavity cancer. No culture or expansion preceded analysis of these blood cells. Trimming left V 6 bases short and J 9 bases short, with 8 bases between. From germline, CDR1 is MNHNS and CDR2 SASEGT. The CDR3 consists of 11 residues. Libraries were prepared by immunoSEQ multiplex PCR; TCRdb keeps only in-frame clonotypes and omits some of them. The table shows fewer than 90,000 clones, with about 80% occurring only once. This sequence originates from a person aged 35-79 years with oral cavity squamous cell carcinoma. Sequencing was performed on PBMCs, taken before nivolumab (anti-PD-1) treatment. The chain combines TRBV6-1 with TRBJ2-2, with unresolved D. The CDR3 loop is CASRDPRELFF. The CDR3 coding sequence is TGTGCCAGCAGGGACCCCCGGGAGCTGTTTTTT.